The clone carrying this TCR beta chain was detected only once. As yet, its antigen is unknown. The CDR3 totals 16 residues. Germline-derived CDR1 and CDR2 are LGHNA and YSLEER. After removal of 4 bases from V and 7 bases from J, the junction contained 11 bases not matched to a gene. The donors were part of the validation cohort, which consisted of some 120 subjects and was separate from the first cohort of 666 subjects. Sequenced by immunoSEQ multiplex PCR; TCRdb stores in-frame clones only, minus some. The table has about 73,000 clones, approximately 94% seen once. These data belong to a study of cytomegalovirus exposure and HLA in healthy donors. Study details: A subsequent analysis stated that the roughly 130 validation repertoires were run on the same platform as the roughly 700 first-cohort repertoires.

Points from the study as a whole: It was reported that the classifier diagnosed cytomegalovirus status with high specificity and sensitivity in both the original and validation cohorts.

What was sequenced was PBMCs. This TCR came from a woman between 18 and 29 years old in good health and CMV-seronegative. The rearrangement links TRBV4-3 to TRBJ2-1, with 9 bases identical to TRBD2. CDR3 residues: CASSLSLAGIGNEQFF. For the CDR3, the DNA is TGCGCCAGCAGCCTATCGCTAGCGGGGATTGGGAATGAGCAGTTCTTC.